The clone carrying this TCR beta chain came up many times. Its target is not known. These data originate in a study of CD8 T cells in ankylosing spondylitis. TCRdb processed the 5' RACE reads anew with MiXCR; each CDR3 protein has one entry. The sample has about 500,000 distinct CDR3 sequences; roughly 5.2% are singletons. The CDR3 runs 12 residues. Germline V lookup: CDR1 LGHDT, CDR2 YNNKEL (reference sequence). The V and J ends lost 4 bases and 5 bases respectively, with 8 bases between them. The study, taken as a whole, reports: Several highly homologous variants made up a TCR beta motif, and this motif appeared characteristic of ankylosing spondylitis blood.

Sequenced: blood, either unsorted or a sorted T cell fraction (not recorded which). The chain employs TRBV3-1 and TRBJ1-1, with TRBD1 as a possible D gene (5 bases). The TCR comes from a male donor with ankylosing spondylitis. The chain's CDR3 is CASSRWGTEAFF. The CDR3 nucleotides are TGTGCCAGCAGCCGGTGGGGGACTGAAGCTTTCTTT.